The entry below describes one TCR beta chain. Its antigen remains unidentified. The germline gene is not matched at one end of the junction; a read error may be the cause. These data are taken from a study of blood T cells in healthy people across ages. Whole-study context: About one barcoded beta molecule per two T cells came from capture by template switching.

Using a J-beta primer mix together with a sample-barcoded 5' primer, a second PCR was run for roughly 7 to 11 cycles. Each CDR3 protein gets one entry after TCRdb re-called the 5' RACE reads with MiXCR. There are 650,000 to 800,000 distinct CDR3 sequences in the sample; under 45% occur only once, and approximately 19% lies in the top ten. CDR1 and CDR2 (germline): DFQATT, SNEGSKA (reference sequence). The CDR3 sequence is 13 residues long. Findings and limits, study-wide: Compared with aged donors, long-lived donors showed fewer expanded clones, suggesting selection.

This clonotype was obtained from a man aged 60 to 69 in good health. This chain joins TRBV20-1 and TRBJ2-5; a possible D gene is TRBD1 (6 bases). Sequenced input: blood. As DNA, the CDR3 is TGCAGTGCTAGACGATGGACAGCAGAGACCCGGTACTTC. Residues: CSARRWTAETRYF.